A single T cell receptor beta chain is shown here with its context. Its target is not known. Documented treatment: some 20 received Ad26.COV2.S at low or high dose, single or two shots; about 5 received placebo; per-sample allocation not given. Day 63 after the first vaccine or placebo injection was the time point for sampling. In Boston, the donor was an adult between 18-55 years of age. This specimen comes from a study of Ad26.COV2.S vaccination and SARS-CoV-2 variants. Points from the study as a whole: The placebo group had lower spike-specific TCR breadth than the vaccine recipients did. Recipients of either vaccine or placebo displayed similar breadth of non-spike TCRs.

CDR3 length: 17 amino acids. Germline V gene data show CDR1 as LNHDA and CDR2 as SQIVND (reference sequence). V shed 6 bases and J 0 bases; nucleotides not matched to a gene: 9. Sequenced by immunoSEQ multiplex PCR; TCRdb stores in-frame clones only, minus some. The data contain 400,000 or so clones, about 85% of them seen just once; the ten biggest clones take up 3.5%. This specimen was peripheral blood, taken in a trial of Ad26.COV2.S vaccine versus placebo. The chain has TRBV19 and TRBJ1-1; 11 bases line up with TRBD1. The receptor comes from a person between 18 and 59 years old who received the Ad26.COV2.S COVID-19 vaccine or a placebo. The CDR3 DNA reads TGTGCCAGTAGGCCACGGGACAGGGGGTATTTGAACACTGAAGCTTTCTTT. Protein product: CASRPRDRGYLNTEAFF.